This T cell receptor beta chain stems from a study of cytomegalovirus exposure and HLA in healthy donors. A few counts support this clone. Generated by immunoSEQ multiplex PCR, the TCRdb table keeps only in-frame clones and is missing some. The top ten hold roughly 2% of the sample, which has under 250,000 clones, around 86% seen once. The sequencing input was PBMCs. This TCR came from a woman aged 18-29 years in good health and CMV-seropositive.

CDR3 loop: CASSHPGLAMYEQYF. The CDR3 DNA reads as TGCGCCAGCAGCCACCCGGGACTAGCGATGTACGAGCAGTACTTC. This chain joins TRBV4-1 and TRBJ2-7, with 10 bases matching TRBD2. The CDR3 covers 15 residues. V was clipped by 3 bases and J by 4 bases; unmatched bases: 6. CDR1 is MGHRA, CDR2 YSYEKL, per germline.